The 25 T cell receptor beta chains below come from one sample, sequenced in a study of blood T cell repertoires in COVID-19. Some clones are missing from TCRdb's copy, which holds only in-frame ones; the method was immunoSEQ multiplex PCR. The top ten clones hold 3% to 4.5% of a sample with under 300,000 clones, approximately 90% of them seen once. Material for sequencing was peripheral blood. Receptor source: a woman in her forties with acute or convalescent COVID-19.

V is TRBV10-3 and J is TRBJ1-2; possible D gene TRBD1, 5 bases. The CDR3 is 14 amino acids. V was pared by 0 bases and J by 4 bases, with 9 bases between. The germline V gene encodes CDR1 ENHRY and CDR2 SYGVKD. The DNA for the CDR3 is TGTGCCATCAGTGAGTCTAGGGGTCTCTATGGCTACACCTTC. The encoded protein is CAISESRGLYGYTF.

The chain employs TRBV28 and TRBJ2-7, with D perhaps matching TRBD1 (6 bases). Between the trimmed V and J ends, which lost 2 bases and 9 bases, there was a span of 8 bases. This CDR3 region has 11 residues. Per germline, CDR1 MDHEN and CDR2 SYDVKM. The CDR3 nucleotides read TGTGCCAGCAGTTTAGGGGGCCGGCAGTACGTC. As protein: CASSLGGRQYV.

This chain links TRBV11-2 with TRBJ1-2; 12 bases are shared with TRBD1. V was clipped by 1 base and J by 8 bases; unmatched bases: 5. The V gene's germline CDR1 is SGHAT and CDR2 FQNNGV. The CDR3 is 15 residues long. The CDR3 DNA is TGTGCCAGCAGCTTAGGTTCGGGACAGGGGGCAGGCTACACCTTC. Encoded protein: CASSLGSGQGAGYTF.

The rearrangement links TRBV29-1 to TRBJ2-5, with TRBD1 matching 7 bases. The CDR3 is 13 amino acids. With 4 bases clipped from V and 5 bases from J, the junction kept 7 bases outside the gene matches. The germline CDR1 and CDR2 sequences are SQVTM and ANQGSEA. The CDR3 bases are TGCAGCGTTGCACAGGGGTTCCGTGAGACCCAGTACTTC. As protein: CSVAQGFRETQYF.

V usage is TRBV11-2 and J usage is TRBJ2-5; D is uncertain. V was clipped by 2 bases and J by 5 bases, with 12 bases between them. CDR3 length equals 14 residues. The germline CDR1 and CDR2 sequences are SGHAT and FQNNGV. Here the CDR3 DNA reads TGTGCCAGCAGCTTAACTCCGTACGGGGAGACCCAGTACTTC. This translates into CASSLTPYGETQYF.

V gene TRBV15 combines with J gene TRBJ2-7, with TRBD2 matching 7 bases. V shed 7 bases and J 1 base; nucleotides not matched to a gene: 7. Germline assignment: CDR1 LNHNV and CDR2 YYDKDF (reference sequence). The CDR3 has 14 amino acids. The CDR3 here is CATKEEGGSYEQYV. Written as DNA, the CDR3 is TGTGCCACCAAAGAGGAGGGAGGGTCCTACGAGCAGTACGTC.

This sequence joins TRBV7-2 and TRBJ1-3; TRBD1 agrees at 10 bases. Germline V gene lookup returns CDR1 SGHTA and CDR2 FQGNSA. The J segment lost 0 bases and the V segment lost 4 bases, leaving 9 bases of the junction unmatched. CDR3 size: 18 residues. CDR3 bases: TGTGCCAGCAGCTCCCGGACAGGGGGAATTCCCTCTGGAAACACCATATATTTT. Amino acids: CASSSRTGGIPSGNTIYF.

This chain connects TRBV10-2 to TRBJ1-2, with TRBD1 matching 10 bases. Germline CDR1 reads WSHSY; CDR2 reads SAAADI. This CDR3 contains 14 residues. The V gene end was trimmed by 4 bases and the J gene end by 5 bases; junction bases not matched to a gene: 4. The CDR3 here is CASSAGQGSYGYTF. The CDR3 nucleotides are TGCGCCAGCAGTGCGGGACAGGGGAGTTATGGCTACACCTTC.

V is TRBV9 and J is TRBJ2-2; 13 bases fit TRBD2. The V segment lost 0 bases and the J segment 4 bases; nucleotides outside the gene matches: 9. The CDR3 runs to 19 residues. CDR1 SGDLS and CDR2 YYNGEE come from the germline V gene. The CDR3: CASSVGVTSGGLSTGELFF. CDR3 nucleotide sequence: TGTGCCAGCAGCGTAGGGGTGACTAGCGGGGGGCTTAGCACCGGGGAGCTGTTTTTT.

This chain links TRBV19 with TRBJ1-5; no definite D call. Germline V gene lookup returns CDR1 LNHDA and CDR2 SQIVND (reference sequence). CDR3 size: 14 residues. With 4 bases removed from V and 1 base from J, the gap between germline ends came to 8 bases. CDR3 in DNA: TGTGCCAGTAGTAAACTAGGCAGCAATCAGCCCCAGCATTTT. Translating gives CASSKLGSNQPQHF.

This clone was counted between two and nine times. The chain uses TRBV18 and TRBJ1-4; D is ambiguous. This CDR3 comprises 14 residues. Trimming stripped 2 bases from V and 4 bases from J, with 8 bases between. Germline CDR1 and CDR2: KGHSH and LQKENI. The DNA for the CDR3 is TGTGCCAGCTCACCAAGCGGACTTAATGAAAAACTGTTTTTT. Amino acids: CASSPSGLNEKLFF.

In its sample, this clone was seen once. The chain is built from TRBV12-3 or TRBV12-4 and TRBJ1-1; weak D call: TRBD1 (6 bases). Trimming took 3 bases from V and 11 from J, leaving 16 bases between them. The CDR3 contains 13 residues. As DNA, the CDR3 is TGTGCCAGCAGTTTTTCTGGGGGCTCCCCGGCTTTCTTT. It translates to CASSFSGGSPAFF.

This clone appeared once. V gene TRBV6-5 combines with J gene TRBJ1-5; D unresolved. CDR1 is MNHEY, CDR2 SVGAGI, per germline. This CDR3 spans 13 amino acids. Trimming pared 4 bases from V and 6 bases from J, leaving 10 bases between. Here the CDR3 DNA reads TGTGCCAGCAGTTTGGCGGCGGGTCAGCCCCAGCATTTT. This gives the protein CASSLAAGQPQHF.

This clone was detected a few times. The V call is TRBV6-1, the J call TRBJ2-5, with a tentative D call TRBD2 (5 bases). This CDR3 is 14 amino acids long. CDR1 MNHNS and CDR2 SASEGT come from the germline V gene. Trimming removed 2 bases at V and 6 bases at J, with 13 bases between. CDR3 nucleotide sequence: TGTGCCAGCAGTGAACTTGACTATTTAAAGACCCAGTACTTC. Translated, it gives CASSELDYLKTQYF.

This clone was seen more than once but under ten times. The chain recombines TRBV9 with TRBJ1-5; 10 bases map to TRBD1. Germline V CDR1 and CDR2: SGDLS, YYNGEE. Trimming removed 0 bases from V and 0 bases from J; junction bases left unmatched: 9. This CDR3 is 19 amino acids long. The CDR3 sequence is CASSVGPGTGAYSNQPQHF. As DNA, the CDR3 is TGTGCCAGCAGCGTAGGCCCCGGGACAGGGGCTTATAGCAATCAGCCCCAGCATTTT.

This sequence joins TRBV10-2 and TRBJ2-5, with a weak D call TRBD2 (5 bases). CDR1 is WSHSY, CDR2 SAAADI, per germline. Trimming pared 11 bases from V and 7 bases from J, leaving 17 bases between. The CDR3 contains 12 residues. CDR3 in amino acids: CASGNPTATQYF. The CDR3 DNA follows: TGCGCCTCCGGGAACCCGACTGCGACCCAGTACTTC.

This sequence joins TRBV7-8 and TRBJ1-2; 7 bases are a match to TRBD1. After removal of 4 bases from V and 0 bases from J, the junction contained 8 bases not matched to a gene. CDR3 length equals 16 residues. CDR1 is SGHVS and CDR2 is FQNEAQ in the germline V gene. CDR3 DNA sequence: TGTGCCAGCAGCTCCCGCCGGGACAGTGCTAACTATGGCTACACCTTC. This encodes CASSSRRDSANYGYTF. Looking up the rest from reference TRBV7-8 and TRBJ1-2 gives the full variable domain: GAGVSQSPRYKVAKRGQDVALRCDPISGHVSLFWYQQALGQGPEFLTYFQNEAQLDKSGLPSDRFFAERPEGSVSTLKIQRTQQEDSAVYLCASSSRRDSANYGYTFGSGTRLTVV.

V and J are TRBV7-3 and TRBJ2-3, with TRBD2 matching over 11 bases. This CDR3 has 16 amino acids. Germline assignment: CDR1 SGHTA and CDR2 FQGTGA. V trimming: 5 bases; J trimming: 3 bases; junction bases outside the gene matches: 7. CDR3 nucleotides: TGTGCCAGCAGCCCAAGGGCTAGCGGGGGGACAGATACGCAGTATTTT. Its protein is CASSPRASGGTDTQYF.

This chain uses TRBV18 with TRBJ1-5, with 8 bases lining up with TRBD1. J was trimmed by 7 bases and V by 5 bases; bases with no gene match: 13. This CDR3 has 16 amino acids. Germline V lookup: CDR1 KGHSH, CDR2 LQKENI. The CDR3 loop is CASSLFSQGAQQPQHF. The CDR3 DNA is TGTGCCAGCTCATTGTTCAGTCAGGGGGCTCAACAGCCCCAGCATTTT.

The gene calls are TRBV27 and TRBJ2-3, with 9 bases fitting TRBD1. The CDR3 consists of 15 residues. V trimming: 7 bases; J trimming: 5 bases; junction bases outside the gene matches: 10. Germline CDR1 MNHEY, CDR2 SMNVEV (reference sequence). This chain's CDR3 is CASNPGTGTRDTQYF. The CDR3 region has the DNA TGTGCCAGCAACCCCGGGACAGGGACGAGAGATACGCAGTATTTT.

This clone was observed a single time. The CDR3 spells CASSYFRGSEPQHF. For the CDR3, the DNA is TGTGCCAGCAGTTACTTTAGGGGTTCGGAGCCCCAGCATTTT. The J gene is TRBJ1-5, the V gene TRBV6-6, with D maybe TRBD1 (5 bases). Trimming took 1 base from V and 8 from J, leaving 12 bases between them. The CDR3 is made up of 14 amino acids. Germline lookup yields CDR1 MNHNY and CDR2 SVGAGI (reference sequence).

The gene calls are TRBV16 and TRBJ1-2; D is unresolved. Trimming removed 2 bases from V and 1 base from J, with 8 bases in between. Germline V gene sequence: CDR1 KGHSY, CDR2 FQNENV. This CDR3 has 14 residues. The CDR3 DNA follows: TGTGCCAGCAGCCAACGCGGACTTAACTATGGCTACACCTTC. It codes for CASSQRGLNYGYTF.

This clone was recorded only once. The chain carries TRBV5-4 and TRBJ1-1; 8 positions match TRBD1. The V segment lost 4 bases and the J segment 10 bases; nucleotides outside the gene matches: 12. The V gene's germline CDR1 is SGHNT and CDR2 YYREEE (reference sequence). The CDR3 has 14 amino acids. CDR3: CASSRLGTGVRAFF. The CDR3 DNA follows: TGTGCCAGCAGCCGGCTAGGGACAGGAGTCAGAGCTTTCTTT.

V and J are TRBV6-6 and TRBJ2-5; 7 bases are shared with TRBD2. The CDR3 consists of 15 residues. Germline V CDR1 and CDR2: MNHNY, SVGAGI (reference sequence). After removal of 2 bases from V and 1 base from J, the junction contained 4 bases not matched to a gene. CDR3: CASSYQAGVQETQYF. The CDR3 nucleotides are TGTGCCAGCAGTTACCAGGCGGGGGTCCAAGAGACCCAGTACTTC.

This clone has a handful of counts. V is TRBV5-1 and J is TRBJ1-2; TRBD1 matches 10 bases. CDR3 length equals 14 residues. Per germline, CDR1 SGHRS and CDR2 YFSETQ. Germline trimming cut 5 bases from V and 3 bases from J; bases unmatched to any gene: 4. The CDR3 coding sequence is TGCGCCAGCAGATCCGGGACAGGGGACTATGGCTACACCTTC. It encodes CASRSGTGDYGYTF.